This T cell receptor (beta chain) was captured by sequencing in a study of cytomegalovirus exposure and HLA in healthy donors. Findings of the study overall: CMV serostatus alone was available as immune exposure information. The majority of TCR sequences were rare, yet some public TCRs appeared in many donors. About 87% or about 30% of the time was how often most TCR beta V segments were productive, according to an earlier analysis. HLA restriction was apparent for most CMV-associated TCR beta chains in a later analysis.

Primers included in the PCR were 60 Vbeta and 13 Jbeta primers. The protocol was immunoSEQ multiplex PCR, while the TCRdb copy is restricted to in-frame clones and leaves out a portion. In the table there are 95,000 to 130,000 clones, approximately 81% of which are singletons. Trimming took off 0 bases at V and 8 bases at J, with 10 bases between the two ends. The CDR3 totals 13 residues. The germline CDR1 and CDR2 sequences are LGHNA and YSLEER. As for this clone: Its antigen is as yet unknown.

Specimen: PBMCs. This chain links TRBV4-3 with TRBJ1-1; unclear D gene. The receptor's source is a man aged 25 to 40 in good health and CMV-seropositive. CDR3 in amino acids: CASSQDLGREAFF. CDR3 sequence (DNA): TGCGCCAGCAGCCAAGATCTGGGCAGAGAAGCTTTCTTT.